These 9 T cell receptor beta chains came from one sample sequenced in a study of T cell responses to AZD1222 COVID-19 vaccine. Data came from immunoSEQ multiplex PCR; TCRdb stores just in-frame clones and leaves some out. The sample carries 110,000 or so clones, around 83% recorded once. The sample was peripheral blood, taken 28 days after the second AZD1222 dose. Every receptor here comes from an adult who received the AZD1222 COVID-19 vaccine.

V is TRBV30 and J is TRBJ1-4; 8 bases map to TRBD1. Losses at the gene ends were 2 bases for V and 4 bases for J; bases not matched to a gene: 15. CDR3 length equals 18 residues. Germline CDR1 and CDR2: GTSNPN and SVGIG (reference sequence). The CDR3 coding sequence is TGTGCCTGGAGTTCGGTAGGACAGGGTTTAGCCTTTAATGAAAAACTGTTTTTT. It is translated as CAWSSVGQGLAFNEKLFF.

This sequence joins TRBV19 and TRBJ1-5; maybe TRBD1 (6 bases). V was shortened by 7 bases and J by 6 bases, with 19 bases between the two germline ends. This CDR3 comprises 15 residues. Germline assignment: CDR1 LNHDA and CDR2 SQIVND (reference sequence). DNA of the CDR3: TGTGCCAGTACCCCGGGTCAGGGGAGGGCTCAGCCCCAGCATTTT. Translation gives CASTPGQGRAQPQHF.

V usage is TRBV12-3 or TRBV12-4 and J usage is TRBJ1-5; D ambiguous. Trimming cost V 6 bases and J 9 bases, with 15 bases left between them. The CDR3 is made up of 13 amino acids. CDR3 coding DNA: TGTGCCAGCAGGTCTGGGCCACTATGGCCCCAGCATTTT. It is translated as CASRSGPLWPQHF.

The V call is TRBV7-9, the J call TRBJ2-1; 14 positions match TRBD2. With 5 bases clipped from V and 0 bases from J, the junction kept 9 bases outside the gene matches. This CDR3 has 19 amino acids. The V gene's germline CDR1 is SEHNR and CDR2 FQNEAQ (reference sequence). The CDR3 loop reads CASSRTSGGFSSSYNEQFF. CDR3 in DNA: TGTGCCAGCAGCCGGACTAGCGGGGGGTTCTCGAGCTCCTACAATGAGCAGTTCTTC.

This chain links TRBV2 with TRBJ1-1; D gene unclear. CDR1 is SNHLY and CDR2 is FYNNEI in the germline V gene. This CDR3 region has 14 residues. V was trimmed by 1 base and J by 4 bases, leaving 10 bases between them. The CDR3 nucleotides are TGTGCCAGCAGTGAAGAGACATTTGGCACTGAAGCTTTCTTT. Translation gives CASSEETFGTEAFF. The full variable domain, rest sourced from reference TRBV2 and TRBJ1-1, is EPEVTQTPSHQVTQMGQEVILRCVPISNHLYFYWYRQILGQKVEFLVSFYNNEISEKSEIFDDQFSVERPDGSNFTLKIRSTKLEDSAMYFCASSEETFGTEAFFGQGTRLTVV.

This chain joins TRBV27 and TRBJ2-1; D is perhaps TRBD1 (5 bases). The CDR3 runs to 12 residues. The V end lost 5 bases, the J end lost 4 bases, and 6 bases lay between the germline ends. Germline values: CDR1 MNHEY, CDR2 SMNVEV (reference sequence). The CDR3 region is CASSPGYNEQFF. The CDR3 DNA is TGTGCCAGCAGTCCAGGGTACAATGAGCAGTTCTTC.

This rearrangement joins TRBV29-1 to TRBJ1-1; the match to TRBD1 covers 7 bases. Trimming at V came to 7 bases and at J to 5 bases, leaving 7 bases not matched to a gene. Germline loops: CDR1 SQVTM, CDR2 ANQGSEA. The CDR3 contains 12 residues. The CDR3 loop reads CSAGQVRTEAFF. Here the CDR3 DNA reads TGCAGCGCCGGACAGGTACGGACTGAAGCTTTCTTT.

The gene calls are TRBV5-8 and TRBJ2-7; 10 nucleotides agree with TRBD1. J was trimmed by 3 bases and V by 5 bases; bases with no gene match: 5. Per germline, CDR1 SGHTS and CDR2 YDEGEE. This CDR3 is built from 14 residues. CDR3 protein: CASRAGTGVYEQYF. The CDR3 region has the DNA TGTGCCAGCAGGGCCGGGACAGGGGTCTACGAGCAGTACTTC. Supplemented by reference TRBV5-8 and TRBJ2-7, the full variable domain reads EAGVTQSPTHLIKTRGQQATLRCSPISGHTSVYWYQQALGLGLQFLLWYDEGEERNRGNFPPRFSGRQFPNYSSELNVNALELEDSALYLCASRAGTGVYEQYFGPGTRLTVT.

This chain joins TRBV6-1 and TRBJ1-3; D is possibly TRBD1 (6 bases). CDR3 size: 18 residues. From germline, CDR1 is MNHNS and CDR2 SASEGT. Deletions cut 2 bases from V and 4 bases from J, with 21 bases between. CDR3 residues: CASSETPLFGGKGNTIYF. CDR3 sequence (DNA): TGTGCCAGCAGTGAAACCCCCTTATTTGGGGGCAAAGGAAACACCATATATTTT.